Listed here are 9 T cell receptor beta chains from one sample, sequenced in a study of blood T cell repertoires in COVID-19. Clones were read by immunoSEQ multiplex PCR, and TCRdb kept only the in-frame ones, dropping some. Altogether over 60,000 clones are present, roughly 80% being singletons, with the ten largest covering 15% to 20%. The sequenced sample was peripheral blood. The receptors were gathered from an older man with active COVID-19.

The CDR3 here is CASSLGGSSYNSPLHF. CDR3 nucleotides: TGTGCCAGCAGCTTAGGAGGGAGCTCCTATAATTCACCCCTCCACTTT. The rearrangement uses TRBV7-2 and TRBJ1-6, with unresolved D. Germline loops: CDR1 SGHTA, CDR2 FQGNSA. V lost 1 base to trimming and J lost 0 bases, with 7 bases between them. The CDR3 sequence is 16 residues long. Filled out from reference TRBV7-2 and TRBJ1-6, the complete variable domain reads GAGVSQSPSNKVTEKGKDVELRCDPISGHTALYWYRQSLGQGLEFLIYFQGNSAPDKSGLPSDRFSAERTGGSVSTLTIQRTQQEDSAVYLCASSLGGSSYNSPLHFGNGTRLTVT.

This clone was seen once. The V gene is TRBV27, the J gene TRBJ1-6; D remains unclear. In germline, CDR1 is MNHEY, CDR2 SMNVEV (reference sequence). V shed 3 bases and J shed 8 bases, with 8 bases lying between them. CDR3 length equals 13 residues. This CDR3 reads CASSFWRDSPLHF. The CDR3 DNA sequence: TGTGCCAGCAGTTTCTGGAGGGATTCACCCCTCCACTTT.

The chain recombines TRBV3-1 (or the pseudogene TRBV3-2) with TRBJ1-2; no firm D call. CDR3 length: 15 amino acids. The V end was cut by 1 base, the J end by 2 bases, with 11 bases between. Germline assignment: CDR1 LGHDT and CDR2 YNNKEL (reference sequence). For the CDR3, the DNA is TGTGCCAGCAGCCAAGCTGCGGAAGAAAACTATGGCTACACCTTC. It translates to CASSQAAEENYGYTF.

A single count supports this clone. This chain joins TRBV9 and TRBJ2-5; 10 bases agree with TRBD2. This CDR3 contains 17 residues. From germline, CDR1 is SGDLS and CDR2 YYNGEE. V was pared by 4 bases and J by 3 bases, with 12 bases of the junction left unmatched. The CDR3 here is CASSPPRVLAGKETQYF. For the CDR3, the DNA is TGTGCCAGCAGCCCGCCAAGGGTACTAGCGGGAAAAGAGACCCAGTACTTC.

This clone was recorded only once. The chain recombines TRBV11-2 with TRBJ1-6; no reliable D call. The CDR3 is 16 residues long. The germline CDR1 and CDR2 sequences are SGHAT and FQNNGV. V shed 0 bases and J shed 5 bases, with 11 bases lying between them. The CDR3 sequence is CASSLDRGRNNSPLHF. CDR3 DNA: TGTGCCAGCAGCTTAGATCGGGGTCGGAATAATTCACCCCTCCACTTT.

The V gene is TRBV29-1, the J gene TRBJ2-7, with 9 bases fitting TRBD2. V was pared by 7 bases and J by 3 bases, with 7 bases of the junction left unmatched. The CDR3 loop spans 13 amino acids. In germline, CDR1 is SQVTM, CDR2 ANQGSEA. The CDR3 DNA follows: TGCAGCGCGGTTGGCGGGAGGGGCTACGAGCAGTACTTC. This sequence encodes CSAVGGRGYEQYF.

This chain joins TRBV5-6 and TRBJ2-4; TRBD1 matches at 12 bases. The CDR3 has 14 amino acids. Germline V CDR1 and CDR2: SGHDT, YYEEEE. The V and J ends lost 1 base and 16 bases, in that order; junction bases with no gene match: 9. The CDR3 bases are TGTGCCAGCAGCTTGCGCGGGACAGGGGGCGATTGCTACTTC. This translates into CASSLRGTGGDCYF.

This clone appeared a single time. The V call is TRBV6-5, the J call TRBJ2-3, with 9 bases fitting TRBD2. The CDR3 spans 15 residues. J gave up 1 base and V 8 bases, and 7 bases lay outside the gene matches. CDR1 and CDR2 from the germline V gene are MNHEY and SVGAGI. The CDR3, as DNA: TGTGCCAGCGGCCGTATAGCGGGGGGCACAGATACGCAGTATTTT. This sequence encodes CASGRIAGGTDTQYF.

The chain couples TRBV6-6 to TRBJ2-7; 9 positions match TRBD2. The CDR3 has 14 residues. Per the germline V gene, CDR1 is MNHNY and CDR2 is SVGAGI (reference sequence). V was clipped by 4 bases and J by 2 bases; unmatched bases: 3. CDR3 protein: CASSWGLATYEQYF. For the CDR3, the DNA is TGTGCCAGCAGTTGGGGACTAGCTACCTACGAGCAGTACTTC.